A selection of T cell receptor beta chains follows, all from one sample in a study of blood T cell repertoires in COVID-19. Some clones are missing from TCRdb's copy, which holds only in-frame ones; the method was immunoSEQ multiplex PCR. This table holds about 34,000 clones, almost 80% found once. Sequencing input: peripheral blood. The origin of the receptors is a woman aged 55-70 years with acute or convalescent COVID-19. CDR3s include the opening cysteine and the closing phenylalanine or tryptophan. The D gene is left open where the match is weak. Not all rows give a size; the values are once, few, many and, for expanded clones, a class.

clone size: NA
V gene: TRBV5-6
J gene: TRBJ1-5
CDR3 length: 16
D gene: TRBD1
CDR3 DNA: TGTGCCAGCAGCTGGGGTGGACAGGGTCTCAATCAGCCCCAGCATTTT
CDR3 protein: CASSWGGQGLNQPQHF

clone size: medium-sized
V gene: TRBV7-2
J gene: TRBJ2-7
CDR3 length: 16
D gene: TRBD1
CDR3 DNA: TGTGCCAGCAGCTTAGCCCTGACAGGGGGCCAGGACGAGCAGTACTTC
CDR3 protein: CASSLALTGGQDEQYF

clone size: NA
V gene: TRBV6-5
J gene: TRBJ1-2
CDR3 length: 13
D gene: TRBD1
CDR3 DNA: TGTGCCAGCAGGGGACAGGGGGACTATGGCTACACCTTC
CDR3 protein: CASRGQGDYGYTF

clone size: once
V gene: TRBV5-5
J gene: TRBJ1-4
CDR3 length: 14
D gene: NA
CDR3 DNA: TGTGCCAGCAGCTTGTGGGAGGTAAATGAAAAACTGTTTTTT
CDR3 protein: CASSLWEVNEKLFF

clone size: NA
V gene: TRBV5-8
J gene: TRBJ2-5
CDR3 length: 14
D gene: TRBD1
CDR3 DNA: TGTGCCAGCAGCCGGGGACAGAATCAAGAGACCCAGTACTTC
CDR3 protein: CASSRGQNQETQYF

clone size: NA
V gene: TRBV2
J gene: TRBJ2-4
CDR3 length: 15
D gene: TRBD1
CDR3 DNA: TGTGCCAGCAGCTACGACAGGGGGCAAGGAAACATTCAGTACTTC
CDR3 protein: CASSYDRGQGNIQYF

clone size: NA
V gene: TRBV6-5
J gene: TRBJ2-7
CDR3 length: 11
D gene: NA
CDR3 DNA: TGTGCCAGCAGTTATGGGGGGGGGCTGTACTTC
CDR3 protein: CASSYGGGLYF

clone size: NA
V gene: TRBV5-1
J gene: TRBJ2-2
CDR3 length: 16
D gene: TRBD1
CDR3 DNA: TGCGCCAGCAGCTTGGCCGACAGGGCGAACACCGGGGAGCTGTTTTTT
CDR3 protein: CASSLADRANTGELFF

clone size: NA
V gene: TRBV6-5
J gene: TRBJ1-2
CDR3 length: 15
D gene: TRBD1
CDR3 DNA: TGTGCCAGCAGCAGTAGGGGGGACAGGATCTATGGCTACACCTTC
CDR3 protein: CASSSRGDRIYGYTF

clone size: NA
V gene: TRBV10-3
J gene: TRBJ1-2
CDR3 length: 16
D gene: NA
CDR3 DNA: TGTGCCATCAGTGATATAGGAAGGGAGGGGACCTATGGCTACACCTTC
CDR3 protein: CAISDIGREGTYGYTF

clone size: NA
V gene: TRBV27
J gene: TRBJ2-5
CDR3 length: 14
D gene: TRBD2
CDR3 DNA: TGTGCCAGCAGTTTAGCGGGGGGGCTGGAGACCCAGTACTTC
CDR3 protein: CASSLAGGLETQYF

clone size: NA
V gene: TRBV6-5
J gene: TRBJ2-7
CDR3 length: 14
D gene: NA
CDR3 DNA: TGTGCCAGCACTCGAACGGACAGCCTCCGCGAGCAGTACTTC
CDR3 protein: CASTRTDSLREQYF

clone size: NA
V gene: TRBV30
J gene: TRBJ1-4
CDR3 length: 16
D gene: NA
CDR3 DNA: TGTGCCTGGAGCTCTCCTAGCCCGGGGTTGGGGGAAAAACTGTTTTTT
CDR3 protein: CAWSSPSPGLGEKLFF

clone size: NA
V gene: TRBV5-1
J gene: TRBJ1-1
CDR3 length: 15
D gene: TRBD1
CDR3 DNA: TGCGCCAGCAGCTTGGAGACAGGGACGAACACTGAAGCTTTCTTT
CDR3 protein: CASSLETGTNTEAFF

clone size: NA
V gene: TRBV19
J gene: TRBJ1-6
CDR3 length: 16
D gene: TRBD1
CDR3 DNA: TGTGCCAGTAGTATTTCCCTGGGGACAGGTAATTCACCCCTCCACTTT
CDR3 protein: CASSISLGTGNSPLHF

clone size: NA
V gene: TRBV6-1
J gene: TRBJ1-2
CDR3 length: 13
D gene: NA
CDR3 DNA: TGTGCCAGCAGTGAAGTGTCTGACTATGGCTACACCTTC
CDR3 protein: CASSEVSDYGYTF

clone size: NA
V gene: TRBV4-1
J gene: TRBJ2-7
CDR3 length: 14
D gene: TRBD1
CDR3 DNA: TGCGCCAGCAGCCCTAAACAGGGGGCCTACGAGCAGTACTTC
CDR3 protein: CASSPKQGAYEQYF

clone size: NA
V gene: TRBV27
J gene: TRBJ2-6
CDR3 length: 16
D gene: NA
CDR3 DNA: TGTGCCAGCAGCAGCCACTCAGCGTCGGGGGCCAACGTCCTGACTTTC
CDR3 protein: CASSSHSASGANVLTF

clone size: NA
V gene: TRBV6-6
J gene: TRBJ1-3
CDR3 length: 13
D gene: NA
CDR3 DNA: TGTGCCAGCATCCCTATCGCCGGAAACACCATATATTTT
CDR3 protein: CASIPIAGNTIYF

clone size: NA
V gene: TRBV12-3/TRBV12-4
J gene: TRBJ1-2
CDR3 length: 12
D gene: NA
CDR3 DNA: TGTGCCAGCAGTTTCGACAGTTATGGCTACACCTTC
CDR3 protein: CASSFDSYGYTF

clone size: NA
V gene: TRBV5-1
J gene: TRBJ2-7
CDR3 length: 15
D gene: TRBD1
CDR3 DNA: TGCGCCAGCAGCTTGGGCAGGGGGCGCTTCTACGAGCAGTACTTC
CDR3 protein: CASSLGRGRFYEQYF

clone size: NA
V gene: TRBV19
J gene: TRBJ2-5
CDR3 length: 17
D gene: TRBD1
CDR3 DNA: TGTGCCAGTAGGGCAACTCCGGGACAGGGGGCTGCAGAGACCCAGTACTTC
CDR3 protein: CASRATPGQGAAETQYF

clone size: NA
V gene: TRBV2
J gene: TRBJ1-2
CDR3 length: 15
D gene: TRBD1
CDR3 DNA: TGTGCCAGCAGTGACGATAGACAGGGGGCTAAGGGCTACACCTTC
CDR3 protein: CASSDDRQGAKGYTF

clone size: NA
V gene: TRBV6-5
J gene: TRBJ2-1
CDR3 length: 14
D gene: NA
CDR3 DNA: TGTGCCAGCATCACAGGGTTCGGGCTAGTCGAGCAGTTCTTC
CDR3 protein: CASITGFGLVEQFF

clone size: NA
V gene: TRBV5-1
J gene: TRBJ2-3
CDR3 length: 15
D gene: NA
CDR3 DNA: TGCGCCAGCAGCCCGCTGGAGCCCAGCACAGATACGCAGTATTTT
CDR3 protein: CASSPLEPSTDTQYF

clone size: NA
V gene: TRBV7-9
J gene: TRBJ2-2
CDR3 length: 15
D gene: NA
CDR3 DNA: TGTGCCAGCAGCTGGGGCAAGGCCTTGGGCGGGGAGCTGTTTTTT
CDR3 protein: CASSWGKALGGELFF

clone size: NA
V gene: TRBV5-1
J gene: TRBJ1-3
CDR3 length: 17
D gene: NA
CDR3 DNA: TGCGCCAGCAGCTTGGTTTCAGGGGAATTTTCTGGAAACACCATATATTTT
CDR3 protein: CASSLVSGEFSGNTIYF

clone size: NA
V gene: TRBV18
J gene: TRBJ2-3
CDR3 length: 14
D gene: NA
CDR3 DNA: TGTGCCAGCTCACCGGGACAAGACACAGATACGCAGTATTTT
CDR3 protein: CASSPGQDTDTQYF

clone size: NA
V gene: TRBV2
J gene: TRBJ1-5
CDR3 length: 14
D gene: NA
CDR3 DNA: TGTGCCAGCGGGACGGGACTTCAGAATCAGCCCCAGCATTTT
CDR3 protein: CASGTGLQNQPQHF

clone size: NA
V gene: TRBV25-1
J gene: TRBJ1-3
CDR3 length: 18
D gene: TRBD1
CDR3 DNA: TGTGCCAGCAGTGAATCGAGGGGACAGGTTCTCTCTGGAAACACCATATATTTT
CDR3 protein: CASSESRGQVLSGNTIYF

clone size: NA
V gene: TRBV29-1
J gene: TRBJ2-1
CDR3 length: 11
D gene: NA
CDR3 DNA: TGCAGCGTCGGTATTTACAATGAGCAGTTCTTC
CDR3 protein: CSVGIYNEQFF

clone size: NA
V gene: TRBV4-1
J gene: TRBJ1-6
CDR3 length: 16
D gene: NA
CDR3 DNA: TGCGCCAGCAGCCCAGCGGGGGACTCCTATAATTCACCCCTCCACTTT
CDR3 protein: CASSPAGDSYNSPLHF

clone size: NA
V gene: TRBV23-1
J gene: TRBJ1-5
CDR3 length: 17
D gene: TRBD1
CDR3 DNA: TGCGCCAGCAGTCGAGACAGAGGACAGGGGGCCAGACAGCCCCAGCATTTT
CDR3 protein: CASSRDRGQGARQPQHF

clone size: NA
V gene: TRBV4-1
J gene: TRBJ2-3
CDR3 length: 15
D gene: NA
CDR3 DNA: TGCGCCAGCAGCCAAGATATCGCGGGGCAAGATACGCAGTATTTT
CDR3 protein: CASSQDIAGQDTQYF

clone size: once
V gene: TRBV5-5
J gene: TRBJ1-2
CDR3 length: 14
D gene: TRBD1
CDR3 DNA: TGTGCCAGCAGACTGGACAGGGCCAACTATGGCTACACCTTC
CDR3 protein: CASRLDRANYGYTF

clone size: NA
V gene: TRBV21-1
J gene: TRBJ2-1
CDR3 length: 15
D gene: NA
CDR3 DNA: TGTGCCAGCAGCAAAAGGGGGGGGGACTACAATGAGCAGTTCTTC
CDR3 protein: CASSKRGGDYNEQFF

clone size: medium-sized
V gene: TRBV24-1
J gene: TRBJ1-2
CDR3 length: 15
D gene: NA
CDR3 DNA: TGTGCCACCAAGAGAAGGCCAGGGGTCTTGTGGGGCTACACCTTC
CDR3 protein: CATKRRPGVLWGYTF